This TCR beta chain was obtained from a study of T-cell memory formation after mild COVID-19. The wider study: Largely donor-specific TCR clusters were found.

5'RACE primed from the constant segment yielded TCR alpha and TCR beta cDNA libraries bearing sample barcodes and UMIs. Using its own MiXCR run on the 5' RACE reads, TCRdb lists one record per CDR3 protein. In the table there are under 450,000 distinct CDR3 sequences, 20% to 30% of which are singletons. This clonotype has just a few counts. The CDR3 loop spans 13 amino acids. V dropped 2 bases and J dropped 1 base, with 6 bases sitting between them. The germline V gene encodes CDR1 MNHEY and CDR2 SVGAGI. The chain has TRBV6-5 and TRBJ2-7; the D gene could be TRBD1 or TRBD2 (5 bases each). The receptor comes from an adult woman who had mild COVID-19 (a few samples of this study predate the infection). Cell type and time point are not known. Sequencing was performed on PBMCs or a T cell subset sorted from them (not recorded which). This CDR3 reads CASSYEGSYEQYF. The DNA of the CDR3 is TGTGCCAGCAGTTACGAGGGGTCCTACGAGCAGTACTTC.